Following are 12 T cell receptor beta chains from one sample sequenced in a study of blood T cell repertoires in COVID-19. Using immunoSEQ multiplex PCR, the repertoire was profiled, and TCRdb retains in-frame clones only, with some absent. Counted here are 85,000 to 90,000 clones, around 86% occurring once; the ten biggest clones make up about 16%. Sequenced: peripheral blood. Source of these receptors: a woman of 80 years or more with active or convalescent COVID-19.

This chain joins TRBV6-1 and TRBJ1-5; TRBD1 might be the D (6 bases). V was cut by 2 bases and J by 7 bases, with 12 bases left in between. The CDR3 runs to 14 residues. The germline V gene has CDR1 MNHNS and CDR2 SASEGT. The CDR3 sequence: CASSESWGQQPQHF. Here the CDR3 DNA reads TGTGCCAGCAGTGAAAGCTGGGGACAACAGCCCCAGCATTTT.

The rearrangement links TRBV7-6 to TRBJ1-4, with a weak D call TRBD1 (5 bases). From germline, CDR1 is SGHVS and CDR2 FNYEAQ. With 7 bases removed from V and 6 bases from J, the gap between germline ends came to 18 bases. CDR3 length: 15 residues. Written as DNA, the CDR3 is TGTGCCAGCACCCCCTGGCAGGGAGGAGATGAAAAACTGTTTTTT. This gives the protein CASTPWQGGDEKLFF. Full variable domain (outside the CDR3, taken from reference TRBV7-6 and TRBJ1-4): GAGVSQSPRYKVTKRGQDVALRCDPISGHVSLYWYRQALGQGPEFLTYFNYEAQQDKSGLPNDRFSAERPEGSISTLTIQRTEQRDSAMYRCASTPWQGGDEKLFFGSGTQLSVL.

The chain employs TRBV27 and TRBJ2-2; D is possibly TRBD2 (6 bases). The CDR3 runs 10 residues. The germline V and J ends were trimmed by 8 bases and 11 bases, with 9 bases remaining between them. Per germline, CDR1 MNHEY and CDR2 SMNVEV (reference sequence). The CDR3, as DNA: TGTGCCAGCGGGACTTTTGAGCTGTTTTTT. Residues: CASGTFELFF.

CDR3 amino acids: CAISEVGVQNTGELFF. In DNA, the CDR3 is TGTGCCATCAGTGAGGTAGGGGTTCAGAACACCGGGGAGCTGTTTTTT. The chain is built from TRBV10-3 and TRBJ2-2; D might be TRBD1 (5 bases). The CDR3 covers 16 residues. The V end was cut by 2 bases, the J end by 1 base, with 11 bases between. Germline V gene lookup returns CDR1 ENHRY and CDR2 SYGVKD.

CDR3 sequence reads: CASSFLGTSGGQYF. CDR3 nucleotide sequence: TGTGCCAGCAGCTTTCTCGGGACTAGCGGGGGGCAGTACTTC. This rearrangement joins TRBV7-2 to TRBJ2-7, with 14 bases identical to TRBD2. J was trimmed by 9 bases and V by 3 bases; bases with no gene match: 4. CDR1 and CDR2 (germline): SGHTA, FQGNSA. The CDR3 spans 14 residues.

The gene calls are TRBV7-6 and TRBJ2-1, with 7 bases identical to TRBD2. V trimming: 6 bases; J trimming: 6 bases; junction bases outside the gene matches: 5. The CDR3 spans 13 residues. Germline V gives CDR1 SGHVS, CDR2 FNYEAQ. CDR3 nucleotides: TGTGCCAGCAGGTGGGAGGGATCCAATGAGCAGTTCTTC. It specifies CASRWEGSNEQFF.

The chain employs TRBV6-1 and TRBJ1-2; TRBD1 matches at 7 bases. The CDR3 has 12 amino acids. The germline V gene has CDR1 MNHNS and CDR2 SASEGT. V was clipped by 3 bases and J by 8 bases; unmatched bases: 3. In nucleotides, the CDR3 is TGTGCCAGCAGTGATCTGGACAGGGGCTACACCTTC. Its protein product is CASSDLDRGYTF.

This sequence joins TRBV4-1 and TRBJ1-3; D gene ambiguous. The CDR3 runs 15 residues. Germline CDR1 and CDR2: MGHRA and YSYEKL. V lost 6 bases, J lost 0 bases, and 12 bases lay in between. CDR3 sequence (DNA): TGCGCCAGCAGACGCGAACCGGTCTCTGGAAACACCATATATTTT. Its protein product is CASRREPVSGNTIYF.

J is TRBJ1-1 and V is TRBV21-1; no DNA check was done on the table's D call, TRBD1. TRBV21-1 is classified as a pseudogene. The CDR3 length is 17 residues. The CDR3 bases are TGTGCCAGCAGCAAAGAACAGGGCGGCAGTGGGAACACTGAAGCTTTCTTT. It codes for CASSKEQGGSGNTEAFF.

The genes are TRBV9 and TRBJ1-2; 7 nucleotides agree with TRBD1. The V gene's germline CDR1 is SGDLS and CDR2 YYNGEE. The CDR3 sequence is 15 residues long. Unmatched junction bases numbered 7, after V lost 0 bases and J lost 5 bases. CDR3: CASSVGAPGQYGYTF. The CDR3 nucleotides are TGTGCCAGCAGCGTAGGAGCCCCGGGACAGTATGGCTACACCTTC.

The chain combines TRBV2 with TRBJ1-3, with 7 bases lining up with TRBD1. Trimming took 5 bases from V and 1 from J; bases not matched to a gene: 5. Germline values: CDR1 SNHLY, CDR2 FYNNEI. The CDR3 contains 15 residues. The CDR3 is CASSSQGVSGNTIYF. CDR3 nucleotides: TGTGCCAGCAGTTCTCAGGGGGTATCTGGAAACACCATATATTTT.

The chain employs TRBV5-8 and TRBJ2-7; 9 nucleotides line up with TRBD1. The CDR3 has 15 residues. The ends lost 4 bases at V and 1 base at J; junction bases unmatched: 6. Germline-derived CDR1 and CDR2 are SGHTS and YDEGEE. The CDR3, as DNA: TGTGCCAGCAGCCCCGGGACAGGGAGTTCCTACGAGCAGTACTTC. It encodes CASSPGTGSSYEQYF.